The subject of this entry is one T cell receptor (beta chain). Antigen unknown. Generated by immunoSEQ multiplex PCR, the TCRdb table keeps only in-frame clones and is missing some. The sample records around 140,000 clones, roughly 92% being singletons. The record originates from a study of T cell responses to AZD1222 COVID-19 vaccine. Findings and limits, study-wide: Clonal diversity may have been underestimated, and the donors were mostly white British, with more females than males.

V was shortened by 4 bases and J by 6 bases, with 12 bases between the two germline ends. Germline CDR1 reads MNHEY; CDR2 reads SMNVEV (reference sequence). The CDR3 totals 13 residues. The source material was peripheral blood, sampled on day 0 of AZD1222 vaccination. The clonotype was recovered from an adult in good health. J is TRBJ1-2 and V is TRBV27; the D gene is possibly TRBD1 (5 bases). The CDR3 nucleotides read TGTGCCAGCAGTTCAAGCCAGACAGATGGCTACACCTTC. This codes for CASSSSQTDGYTF.